This T cell receptor (beta chain) originates from a study of technical replicates of blood from a few donors. CDR3 length: 12 amino acids. The V end was cut by 6 bases, the J end by 8 bases, with 13 bases between. CDR1 SGHTA and CDR2 FQGNSA come from the germline V gene. The repertoire was sequenced with immunoSEQ multiplex PCR; TCRdb's copy has only in-frame clones and lacks some. The sample has 80,000 to 100,000 clones, 95% to 97% seen once. In its sample, this clone was seen a few times. The clonotype was recovered from a human donor in good health. Sequenced material: T cells isolated from PBMCs. J is TRBJ1-2 and V is TRBV7-2; no reliable D call. The CDR3, as DNA: TGTGCCAGCAGTCCTACCGAGATCGGCTACACCTTC. It is translated as CASSPTEIGYTF.